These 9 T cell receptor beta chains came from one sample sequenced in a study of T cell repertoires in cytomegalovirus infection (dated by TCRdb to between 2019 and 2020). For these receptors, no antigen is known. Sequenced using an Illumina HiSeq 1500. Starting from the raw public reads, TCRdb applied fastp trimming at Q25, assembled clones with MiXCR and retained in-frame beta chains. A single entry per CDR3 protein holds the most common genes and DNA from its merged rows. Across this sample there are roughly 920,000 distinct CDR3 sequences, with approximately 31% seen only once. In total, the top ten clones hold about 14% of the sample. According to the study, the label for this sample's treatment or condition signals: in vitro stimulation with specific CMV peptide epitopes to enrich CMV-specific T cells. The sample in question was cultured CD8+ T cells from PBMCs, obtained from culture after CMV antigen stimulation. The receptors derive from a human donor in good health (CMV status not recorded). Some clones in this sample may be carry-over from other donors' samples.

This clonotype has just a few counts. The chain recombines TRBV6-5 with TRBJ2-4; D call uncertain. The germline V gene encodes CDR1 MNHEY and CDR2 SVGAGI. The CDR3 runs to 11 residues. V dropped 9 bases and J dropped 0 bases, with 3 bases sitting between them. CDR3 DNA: TGTGCCAGAATAGCCAAAAACATTCAGTACTTC. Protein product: CARIAKNIQYF.

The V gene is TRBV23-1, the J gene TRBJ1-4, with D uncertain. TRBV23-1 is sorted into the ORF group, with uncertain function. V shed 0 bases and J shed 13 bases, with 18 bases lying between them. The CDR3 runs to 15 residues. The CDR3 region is CASSQSEEAVCGLFF. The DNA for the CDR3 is TGCGCCAGCAGTCAATCAGAGGAGGCTGTATGTGGACTGTTTTTT.

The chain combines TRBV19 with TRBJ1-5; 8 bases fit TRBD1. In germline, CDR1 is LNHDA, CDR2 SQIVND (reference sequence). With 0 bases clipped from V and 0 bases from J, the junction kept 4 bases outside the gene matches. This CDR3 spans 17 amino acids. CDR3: CASSIDPDRDSNQPQHF. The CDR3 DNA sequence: TGTGCCAGTAGTATAGACCCGGACAGGGATAGCAATCAGCCCCAGCATTTT.

The CDR3 is CSVGAGTSKNEQFF. DNA of the CDR3: TGCAGCGTGGGGGCCGGGACTAGCAAGAATGAGCAGTTCTTC. The J gene is TRBJ2-1, the V gene TRBV29-1, with 9 bases that match TRBD2. Germline V gene data show CDR1 as SQVTM and CDR2 as ANQGSEA. The trim removed 6 bases at V and 7 bases at J, leaving 10 bases unmatched. The CDR3 length is 14 residues.

DNA for the CDR3: TGTGCCAGCAGCCGACAGGAGACACTCTATGGCTACACCTTC. This gives the protein CASSRQETLYGYTF. This chain connects TRBV7-9 to TRBJ1-2; a weak D match, TRBD1 (6 bases). Germline-derived CDR1 and CDR2 are SEHNR and FQNEAQ (reference sequence). V lost 5 bases to trimming and J lost 4 bases, with 14 bases between them. The CDR3 is 14 amino acids.

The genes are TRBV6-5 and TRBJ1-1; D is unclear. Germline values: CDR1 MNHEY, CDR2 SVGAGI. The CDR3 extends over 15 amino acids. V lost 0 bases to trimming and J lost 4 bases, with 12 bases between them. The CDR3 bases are TGTGCCAGCAGTTACTCGATGGGGTTGGGCACTGAAGCTTTCTTT. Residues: CASSYSMGLGTEAFF.

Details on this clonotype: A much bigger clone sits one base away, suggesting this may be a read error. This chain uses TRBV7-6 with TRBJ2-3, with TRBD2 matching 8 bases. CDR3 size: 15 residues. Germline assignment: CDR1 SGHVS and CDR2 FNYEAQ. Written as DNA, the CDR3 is TGTGCCAGCAGCTTAATAGCGGGGCGCACAGATATGCAGTATTTT. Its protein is CASSLIAGRTDMQYF. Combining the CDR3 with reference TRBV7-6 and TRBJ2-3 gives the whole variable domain GAGVSQSPRYKVTKRGQDVALRCDPISGHVSLYWYRQALGQGPEFLTYFNYEAQQDKSGLPNDRFSAERPEGSISTLTIQRTEQRDSAMYRCASSLIAGRTDMQYFGPGTRLTVL.

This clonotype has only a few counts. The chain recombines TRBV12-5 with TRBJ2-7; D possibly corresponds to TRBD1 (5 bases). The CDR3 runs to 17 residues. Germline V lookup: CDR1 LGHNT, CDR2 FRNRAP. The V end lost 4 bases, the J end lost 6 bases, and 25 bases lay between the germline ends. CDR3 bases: TGTGCTAGTGGTTACTCCGCCAGGGTAGTTTACGGTGGCGAGCAGTACTTC. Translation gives CASGYSARVVYGGEQYF. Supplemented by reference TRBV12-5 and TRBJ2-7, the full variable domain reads DARVTQTPRHKVTEMGQEVTMRCQPILGHNTVFWYRQTMMQGLELLAYFRNRAPLDDSGMPKDRFSAEMPDATLATLKIQPSEPRDSAVYFCASGYSARVVYGGEQYFGPGTRLTVT.

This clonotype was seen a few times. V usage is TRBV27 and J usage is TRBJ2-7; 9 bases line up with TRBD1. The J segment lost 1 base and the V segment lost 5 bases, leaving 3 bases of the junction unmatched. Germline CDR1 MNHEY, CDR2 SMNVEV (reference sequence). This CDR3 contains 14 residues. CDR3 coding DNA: TGTGCCAGCAGTGACAGGGGGTTTTCCTACGAGCAGTACTTC. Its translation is CASSDRGFSYEQYF.